This entry is about one T cell receptor (beta chain). Its specificity is not known. Germline V CDR1 and CDR2: SGHTA, FQGTGA. The CDR3 is made up of 15 amino acids. V lost 1 base, J lost 4 bases, and 1 base stayed unmatched. The PCR used 60 Vbeta and 13 Jbeta primers. Clones were read by immunoSEQ multiplex PCR, and TCRdb kept only the in-frame ones, dropping some. Here the sample spans about 140,000 clones, roughly 73% being singletons. This record comes from a study of cytomegalovirus exposure and HLA in healthy donors. Study summary: Around 79 million unique TCRs, all from HLA-typed donors, were included in an early release of the data.

Findings and limits, study-wide: V- and J-gene trimming of TCR beta was linked (in a later analysis) to a missense DCLRE1C variant. The study flagged some 170 TCR beta chains as cytomegalovirus-associated. For cytomegalovirus status, the classifier reportedly gave diagnoses with high specificity and sensitivity.

This TCR came from a female donor in good health and CMV-seronegative. What was sequenced was PBMCs. The chain uses TRBV7-3 and TRBJ2-3, with TRBD2 matching over 11 bases. CDR3 DNA: TGTGCCAGCAGCTTAAATAGCGGGGGGGCAGATACGCAGTATTTT. This sequence encodes CASSLNSGGADTQYF.